A selection of T cell receptor beta chains follows, all from one sample in a study of metastatic and nonmetastatic thyroid tumors. TCRdb reassembled clones from the PCR reads with MiXCR. The sample has approximately 84,000 clones, just under 15% seen once; the top ten hold 3% to 4.5%. The material sequenced was blood. These receptors originate from a female donor with papillary thyroid cancer or a benign thyroid nodule (not recorded which). Some clones in this sample may be carry-over from other donors' samples. The CDR3 runs from the conserved cysteine through the conserved F or W. Each record gives: D gene, clone size, V gene, J gene, CDR3 DNA, CDR3 protein. A D gene is named only where the DNA matches it firmly. Clone size, where shown, is once, few, many, or a class for clones that have expanded.

d_gene: .
abundance: many
v_gene: TRBV18
j_gene: TRBJ1-4
CDR3nt: TGTGCCAGCTCACCAGCCGGGGGGAATGAAAAACTGTTTTTT
CDR3aa: CASSPAGGNEKLFF

d_gene: .
abundance: .
v_gene: TRBV11-2
j_gene: TRBJ2-7
CDR3nt: TGTGCCAGCAGCTTATCTACTATCGGGTACGAGCAGTACTTC
CDR3aa: CASSLSTIGYEQYF

d_gene: .
abundance: many
v_gene: TRBV3-1
j_gene: TRBJ2-5
CDR3nt: TGTGCCAGCAGCCAATATAGGACAGCCCTAGAGACCCAGTACTTC
CDR3aa: CASSQYRTALETQYF

d_gene: .
abundance: many
v_gene: TRBV27
j_gene: TRBJ2-3
CDR3nt: TGTGCCAGCAGATTGACTCGCAGCACAGATACGCAGTATTTT
CDR3aa: CASRLTRSTDTQYF

d_gene: .
abundance: .
v_gene: TRBV11-1
j_gene: TRBJ2-3
CDR3nt: TGTGCCAGCAGCCCCGACATGCTTATCACAGATACGCAGTATTTT
CDR3aa: CASSPDMLITDTQYF

d_gene: .
abundance: many
v_gene: TRBV11-2
j_gene: TRBJ2-6
CDR3nt: TGTGCCAGCAGCTTAATTGGGGCCAACGTCCTGACTTTC
CDR3aa: CASSLIGANVLTF

d_gene: .
abundance: many
v_gene: TRBV2
j_gene: TRBJ2-2
CDR3nt: TGTGCCAGCAGGACCCGGGGAGGAGGGACCGGGGAGCTGTTTTTT
CDR3aa: CASRTRGGGTGELFF

d_gene: TRBD1
abundance: .
v_gene: TRBV5-6
j_gene: TRBJ2-3
CDR3nt: TGTGCCAGCACCTTACAGGGGGTAGAAGATACGCAGTATTTT
CDR3aa: CASTLQGVEDTQYF

d_gene: .
abundance: .
v_gene: TRBV4-2
j_gene: TRBJ2-3
CDR3nt: TGTGCCAGCAGCCTTCTAGCCGCGGTTACGACAGATACGCAGTATTTT
CDR3aa: CASSLLAAVTTDTQYF

d_gene: .
abundance: .
v_gene: TRBV7-8
j_gene: TRBJ2-1
CDR3nt: TGTGCCAGCAGCTTAGCCCTTAACAGGGGGAGGGTGAAAGAGCAGTTCTTC
CDR3aa: CASSLALNRGRVKEQFF

d_gene: .
abundance: .
v_gene: TRBV4-1
j_gene: TRBJ1-5
CDR3nt: TGCGCCAGCAGCCAAGAGGGCCATCAGCCCCAGCATTTT
CDR3aa: CASSQEGHQPQHF

d_gene: TRBD1
abundance: once
v_gene: TRBV3-1
j_gene: TRBJ1-2
CDR3nt: TGTGCCAGCAGCCAGGGGACAGGGCGGCAAGGCTATGGCTACACCTTC
CDR3aa: CASSQGTGRQGYGYTF

d_gene: TRBD1
abundance: .
v_gene: TRBV20-1
j_gene: TRBJ1-5
CDR3nt: TGCAGTGCCACTAAGGGACAGCTCAATCAGCCCCAGCATTTT
CDR3aa: CSATKGQLNQPQHF

d_gene: .
abundance: few
v_gene: TRBV28
j_gene: TRBJ2-3
CDR3nt: TGTGCCACCTACGATACATGGTCCACAGATACGCAGTATTTT
CDR3aa: CATYDTWSTDTQYF

d_gene: .
abundance: .
v_gene: TRBV7-9
j_gene: TRBJ1-2
CDR3nt: TGTGCCAGCAGCCCACTCGGCTCCGGCCTGGGCTACACCTTC
CDR3aa: CASSPLGSGLGYTF

d_gene: TRBD2
abundance: many
v_gene: TRBV6-1
j_gene: TRBJ2-3
CDR3nt: TGTGCCAGCAGTGAAGCGGGGTCGGGAGGTACGCAGTATTTT
CDR3aa: CASSEAGSGGTQYF